This T cell receptor beta chain came from a study of beta chain features in type 1 diabetes. The study, taken as a whole, reports: Using cDNA template may skew counts toward highly expressing activated cells.

As every portion of the isolated RNA was reverse transcribed, the sequencing read expressed TCRB transcripts. Sequenced by immunoSEQ multiplex PCR; TCRdb stores in-frame clones only, minus some. The table includes around 170,000 clones, 7% to 10% detected once. This clone was observed a few times. Its specificity is unknown. V was trimmed by 4 bases and J by 5 bases, leaving 11 bases between them. This CDR3 has 12 residues. CDR1 is SQVTM, CDR2 ANQGSEA, per germline. Isolation of CD4+ naive, central memory, regulatory and stem cell-like memory cells was achieved by sorting via CD45RO/CCR7/CD25/CD127/CD95/CD27. In all sorted populations, purity surpassed 98%.

The gene calls are TRBV29-1 and TRBJ1-2, with unresolved D. Material for sequencing was central memory CD4+ T cells from blood. The receptor was isolated from a woman between 18 and 29 years old in good health. The CDR3 DNA reads TGCAGCGTTGTAGACGGTTTTTATGGCTACACCTTC. Protein sequence: CSVVDGFYGYTF.